This TCR beta chain is drawn from a study of long-term antiretroviral therapy in people with HIV. Researchers report immunoSEQ v3.0 was run at survey level. Sequencing was directed toward about 40,000-55,000 T-cell genomes in each sample. The protocol was immunoSEQ multiplex PCR, while the TCRdb copy is restricted to in-frame clones and leaves out a portion. The sample includes 20,000 to 25,000 clones, 80% to 95% of them seen just once. No fewer than two post-ART and no fewer than one pre-ART PBMC samples existed for each donor. Study-wide results and caveats: Transplant-donor-level diversity was not reached after ART, though diversity increased. Pre-ART clonal expansions dominated every time point's repertoire.

Germline values: CDR1 SGHAT, CDR2 FQNNGV. The CDR3 has 16 residues. V was clipped by 5 bases and J by 3 bases; unmatched bases: 10. In the case of this clone: Its target is unknown.

The genes are TRBV11-2 and TRBJ2-7; TRBD2 matches 10 bases. Sequencing used unsorted PBMCs, obtained 4.4 years after starting antiretroviral therapy. This TCR came from a woman between 45 and 65 years old with HIV. In DNA form, the CDR3 reads TGTGCCAGCAGCGAGGCTAGCGGGGGCTACAACTACGAGCAGTACTTC. Translated, it gives CASSEASGGYNYEQYF.